The rows below give T cell receptor beta chains drawn from one sample of a study of OX40 agonist ivuxolimab in advanced cancers. The method was immunoSEQ multiplex PCR; TCRdb's version includes in-frame clones alone and lacks a portion of them. The table records tens of thousands of clones, 80% to 95% of them present only once. Sequencing used CD4+ or CD8+ T cells sorted from blood, obtained in a trial of the OX40 agonist ivuxolimab. These receptors originate from an adult with an advanced solid tumor such as melanoma, head and neck, liver or kidney cancer. CDR3s include the opening cysteine and the closing phenylalanine or tryptophan. Fields, in order: clone size, J gene, V gene, D gene, CDR3 protein, CDR3 DNA. The D gene is left open where the match is weak. Clone size appears in some rows only: once, few, many, or a class for an expanded clone.

clone_size: .; j_call: TRBJ1-1; v_call: TRBV6-5; d_call: TRBD1; cdr3_aa: CASSGSQGTPEAFF; cdr3_nt: TGTGCCAGCAGTGGTTCACAGGGGACCCCTGAAGCTTTCTTT
clone_size: .; j_call: TRBJ1-1; v_call: TRBV5-6; d_call: TRBD1; cdr3_aa: CASRLRDRGGAEAFF; cdr3_nt: TGTGCCAGCAGACTCCGGGACAGGGGCGGAGCTGAAGCTTTCTTT
clone_size: .; j_call: TRBJ1-2; v_call: TRBV2; d_call: .; cdr3_aa: CASTEGFGYGYTF; cdr3_nt: TGTGCCAGCACCGAGGGTTTTGGCTATGGCTACACCTTC
clone_size: few; j_call: TRBJ2-2; v_call: TRBV6-6; d_call: .; cdr3_aa: CASSYSLWGPAGELFF; cdr3_nt: TGTGCCAGCAGTTACTCGTTGTGGGGGCCTGCCGGGGAGCTGTTTTTT
clone_size: .; j_call: TRBJ2-1; v_call: TRBV6-5; d_call: .; cdr3_aa: CASSYRDGYNEQFF; cdr3_nt: TGTGCCAGCAGTTACCGGGACGGATACAATGAGCAGTTCTTC
clone_size: .; j_call: TRBJ2-5; v_call: TRBV19; d_call: .; cdr3_aa: CASSRQGPPIQETQYF; cdr3_nt: TGTGCCAGTAGTAGGCAGGGTCCTCCTATCCAAGAGACCCAGTACTTC
clone_size: .; j_call: TRBJ2-5; v_call: TRBV9; d_call: TRBD1; cdr3_aa: CASSVGQAPTAQYF; cdr3_nt: TGTGCCAGCAGCGTCGGACAGGCCCCAACGGCCCAGTACTTC
clone_size: .; j_call: TRBJ1-2; v_call: TRBV4-2; d_call: .; cdr3_aa: CASGGNYGYTF; cdr3_nt: TGTGCCAGCGGGGGAAACTATGGCTACACCTTC
clone_size: .; j_call: TRBJ1-2; v_call: TRBV9; d_call: .; cdr3_aa: CASSVGSDYGYTF; cdr3_nt: TGTGCCAGCAGCGTAGGTTCGGACTATGGCTACACCTTC
clone_size: .; j_call: TRBJ2-2; v_call: TRBV11-2; d_call: .; cdr3_aa: CASSPGTGELFF; cdr3_nt: TGTGCCAGCAGCCCCGGGACCGGGGAGCTGTTTTTT
clone_size: .; j_call: TRBJ2-1; v_call: TRBV10-3; d_call: .; cdr3_aa: CAISDKWQGHNEQFF; cdr3_nt: TGTGCCATCAGTGATAAGTGGCAGGGACACAATGAGCAGTTCTTC
clone_size: .; j_call: TRBJ2-2; v_call: TRBV19; d_call: .; cdr3_aa: CASSIQGTGELFF; cdr3_nt: TGTGCCAGTAGTATACAGGGCACCGGGGAGCTGTTTTTT
clone_size: .; j_call: TRBJ2-7; v_call: TRBV6-5; d_call: .; cdr3_aa: CASRAGTSHLEYF; cdr3_nt: TGTGCCAGCAGAGCTGGGACTTCCCATCTGGAGTACTTC
clone_size: .; j_call: TRBJ2-7; v_call: TRBV7-6; d_call: .; cdr3_aa: CASSLAGGYEQYF; cdr3_nt: TGTGCCAGCAGCTTAGCGGGGGGCTACGAGCAGTACTTC
clone_size: .; j_call: TRBJ2-2; v_call: TRBV6-1; d_call: TRBD2; cdr3_aa: CASSGGLDTGELFF; cdr3_nt: TGTGCCAGCAGTGGGGGACTAGACACCGGGGAGCTGTTTTTT
clone_size: .; j_call: TRBJ2-5; v_call: TRBV11-2; d_call: .; cdr3_aa: CASRRQLEETQYF; cdr3_nt: TGTGCCAGCAGAAGACAGCTTGAAGAGACCCAGTACTTC
clone_size: .; j_call: TRBJ2-1; v_call: TRBV13; d_call: TRBD2; cdr3_aa: CASSSGTSGHNEQFF; cdr3_nt: TGTGCCAGCAGTTCCGGGACTAGCGGCCACAATGAGCAGTTCTTC
clone_size: .; j_call: TRBJ2-1; v_call: TRBV7-9; d_call: .; cdr3_aa: CASSPLDRGINEQFF; cdr3_nt: TGTGCCAGCAGCCCTCTGGACCGGGGGATAAATGAGCAGTTCTTC
clone_size: .; j_call: TRBJ2-7; v_call: TRBV4-2; d_call: .; cdr3_aa: CASSQGLGGATYEQYF; cdr3_nt: TGTGCCAGCAGCCAAGGCCTGGGGGGGGCGACCTACGAGCAGTACTTC
clone_size: .; j_call: TRBJ1-2; v_call: TRBV6-5; d_call: TRBD1; cdr3_aa: CASSYGTADGYTF; cdr3_nt: TGTGCCAGCAGTTACGGGACAGCTGATGGCTACACCTTC
clone_size: .; j_call: TRBJ1-1; v_call: TRBV19; d_call: .; cdr3_aa: CASSTDHTNTEAFF; cdr3_nt: TGTGCCAGTAGTACAGATCACACGAACACTGAAGCTTTCTTT
clone_size: .; j_call: TRBJ2-5; v_call: TRBV4-1; d_call: .; cdr3_aa: CASSQPAAAQYF; cdr3_nt: TGCGCCAGCAGCCAACCGGCGGCAGCGCAGTACTTC
clone_size: .; j_call: TRBJ2-7; v_call: TRBV7-2; d_call: .; cdr3_aa: CASSKPHEQYF; cdr3_nt: TGTGCCAGCAGCAAACCCCACGAGCAGTACTTC
clone_size: .; j_call: TRBJ1-4; v_call: TRBV19; d_call: .; cdr3_aa: CASTRDREGFNEKLFF; cdr3_nt: TGTGCCAGTACTCGGGACCGGGAGGGCTTTAATGAAAAACTGTTTTTT
clone_size: once; j_call: TRBJ2-4; v_call: TRBV11-2; d_call: .; cdr3_aa: CASSLDRREIAKNIQYF; cdr3_nt: TGTGCCAGCAGCTTAGATCGGCGGGAAATAGCCAAAAACATTCAGTACTTC
clone_size: .; j_call: TRBJ2-7; v_call: TRBV7-9; d_call: .; cdr3_aa: CASSLALGVHDEQYF; cdr3_nt: TGTGCCAGCAGCTTAGCCCTGGGGGTCCACGATGAGCAGTACTTC
clone_size: .; j_call: TRBJ2-7; v_call: TRBV10-2; d_call: TRBD1; cdr3_aa: CASRPGTGAEQYF; cdr3_nt: TGCGCCAGCAGACCCGGGACAGGGGCCGAGCAGTACTTC
clone_size: .; j_call: TRBJ1-1; v_call: TRBV5-1; d_call: .; cdr3_aa: CASYTPPGGGAMNTEAFF; cdr3_nt: TGCGCCAGCTACACCCCCCCCGGGGGAGGGGCGATGAACACTGAAGCTTTCTTT
clone_size: .; j_call: TRBJ2-7; v_call: TRBV7-9; d_call: TRBD1; cdr3_aa: CASSLAGGPSSYEQYF; cdr3_nt: TGTGCCAGCAGCTTAGCAGGGGGCCCTAGCTCCTACGAGCAGTACTTC
clone_size: few; j_call: TRBJ2-4; v_call: TRBV7-9; d_call: .; cdr3_aa: CASSLGQGRNIQYF; cdr3_nt: TGTGCCAGCAGCTTAGGGCAGGGGCGAAACATTCAGTACTTC
clone_size: few; j_call: TRBJ1-2; v_call: TRBV6-5; d_call: .; cdr3_aa: CASPPLEGYGYTF; cdr3_nt: TGTGCCAGCCCGCCCTTGGAGGGCTATGGCTACACCTTC
clone_size: .; j_call: TRBJ1-2; v_call: TRBV4-1; d_call: .; cdr3_aa: CASSQRGSAYGYTF; cdr3_nt: TGCGCCAGCAGCCAGAGGGGATCTGCCTATGGCTACACCTTC
clone_size: .; j_call: TRBJ2-3; v_call: TRBV9; d_call: .; cdr3_aa: CASSVERGASPTQYF; cdr3_nt: TGTGCCAGCAGCGTAGAGAGGGGGGCCTCACCCACGCAGTATTTT
clone_size: .; j_call: TRBJ2-2; v_call: TRBV9; d_call: TRBD1; cdr3_aa: CASTSAGRGYTGELFF; cdr3_nt: TGTGCCAGCACCTCCGCGGGCAGGGGGTACACCGGGGAGCTGTTTTTT
clone_size: few; j_call: TRBJ1-1; v_call: TRBV19; d_call: .; cdr3_aa: CASSRGYTEAFF; cdr3_nt: TGTGCCAGCTCTCGGGGGTACACTGAAGCTTTCTTT
clone_size: .; j_call: TRBJ2-7; v_call: TRBV5-1; d_call: .; cdr3_aa: CASSLAPEGIYEQYF; cdr3_nt: TGCGCCAGCAGCTTGGCCCCCGAGGGCATATACGAGCAGTACTTC
clone_size: medium-sized; j_call: TRBJ2-7; v_call: TRBV5-6; d_call: TRBD2; cdr3_aa: CASSAGLASYEQYF; cdr3_nt: TGTGCCAGCAGCGCGGGACTAGCCTCCTACGAGCAGTACTTC
clone_size: .; j_call: TRBJ2-7; v_call: TRBV5-1; d_call: .; cdr3_aa: CASSPPSYEQYF; cdr3_nt: TGCGCCAGCAGCCCGCCCTCCTACGAGCAGTACTTC
clone_size: .; j_call: TRBJ2-7; v_call: TRBV7-9; d_call: .; cdr3_aa: CASSLGGQQYF; cdr3_nt: TGTGCCAGCAGCTTAGGGGGACAACAGTACTTC
clone_size: .; j_call: TRBJ2-1; v_call: TRBV29-1; d_call: .; cdr3_aa: CSVVVVQGRNEQFF; cdr3_nt: TGCAGCGTTGTAGTGGTGCAGGGTCGAAATGAGCAGTTCTTC
clone_size: once; j_call: TRBJ2-1; v_call: TRBV5-4; d_call: TRBD1; cdr3_aa: CASSWGTGSYNEQFF; cdr3_nt: TGTGCCAGCAGCTGGGGGACAGGGTCCTACAATGAGCAGTTCTTC